Sequencing of this TCR beta chain was carried out in a study of CD8 T cells in ankylosing spondylitis. This clonotype was counted ten times or more. Its antigen is undetermined. CDR3 length: 14 residues. Germline V gene data show CDR1 as DFQATT and CDR2 as SNEGSKA (reference sequence). V was clipped by 2 bases and J by 4 bases, with 11 bases between them. Quantitative barcoded 5'-RACE was used to prepare TCR beta libraries. TCRdb independently ran MiXCR on the 5' RACE reads; one entry per CDR3 protein. The table shows 150,000 to 200,000 distinct CDR3 sequences, with 10% to 15% occurring only once. Study-level results: Earlier literature documents some of the motif variants in reactive arthritis synovial fluid and blood. Significant enrichment of disease-linked clones was reported in matched ankylosing spondylitis synovial fluid. Within ankylosing spondylitis blood, a TCR beta motif made up of several highly homologous variants appeared to be characteristic.

The material sequenced was blood, either unsorted or a sorted T cell fraction (not recorded which). The chain combines TRBV20-1 with TRBJ2-2, with a tentative D call TRBD2 (6 bases). The clonotype comes from a female donor with ankylosing spondylitis or in good health (not recorded which). CDR3 sequence reads: CSARQAGGTGELFF. The CDR3 nucleotides read TGCAGTGCTAGACAAGCCGGGGGCACCGGGGAGCTGTTTTTT.